This T cell receptor beta chain was recorded in a study of response to subunit inactivated influenza vaccine. This CDR3 spans 16 amino acids. Germline trimming cut 5 bases from V and 9 bases from J; bases unmatched to any gene: 13. Germline V gene lookup returns CDR1 MDHEN and CDR2 SYDVKM. Study-wide findings and caveats: The authors put forward the suggestion that each seasonal influenza vaccination may bring in only a limited number of new T cells.

This clonotype was seen more than once but under ten times. Antigen specificity is unknown. TCRdb reanalysed the RT-PCR reads using MiXCR and keeps one entry per CDR3 protein. The table shows 590,000 or so distinct CDR3 sequences, with 14% occurring only once. The starting material was PBMCs from blood, obtained roughly 15 days before vaccination. The receptor was isolated from a man aged 45-60 years who received an inactivated influenza vaccine. The gene calls are TRBV28 and TRBJ2-7, with 13 bases identical to TRBD2. The CDR3 DNA is TGTGCCAGCAGTCCCCGCAGGACTAGCGGGGGCTCGGCGCAGTACTTC. The encoded protein is CASSPRRTSGGSAQYF. Drawing the rest from reference TRBV28 and TRBJ2-7, the complete variable domain is DVKVTQSSRYLVKRTGEKVFLECVQDMDHENMFWYRQDPGLGLRLIYFSYDVKMKEKGDIPEGYSVSREKKERFSLILESASTNQTSMYLCASSPRRTSGGSAQYFGPGTRLTVT.